Here is one T cell receptor (beta chain) with its context. With 4 bases removed from V and 5 bases from J, the gap between germline ends came to 13 bases. Germline CDR1 is SGDLS and CDR2 is YYNGEE. The CDR3 spans 14 residues. This entry belongs to a study of blood T cell repertoires in COVID-19. The wider study: Donors in the United States, Italy and Spain gave samples during acute or convalescent COVID-19.

Original processing notes: By means of reference gene primer amplification, nucleated cell counts were estimated. Clones were read by immunoSEQ multiplex PCR, and TCRdb kept only the in-frame ones, dropping some. V and J calls and clone size are copied from that table; D and trimming were computed from the DNA. Among about 360,000 clones listed, more than 70% were seen once. This clonotype originated in a man aged 25-40 years with active or convalescent COVID-19. Sequencing input: peripheral blood. The rearrangement uses TRBV9 and TRBJ1-5; possibly TRBD1 for D (6 bases). The CDR3 DNA sequence: TGTGCCAGCAGCCAACAGGGAGGGGATCAGCCCCAGCATTTT. It encodes CASSQQGGDQPQHF.